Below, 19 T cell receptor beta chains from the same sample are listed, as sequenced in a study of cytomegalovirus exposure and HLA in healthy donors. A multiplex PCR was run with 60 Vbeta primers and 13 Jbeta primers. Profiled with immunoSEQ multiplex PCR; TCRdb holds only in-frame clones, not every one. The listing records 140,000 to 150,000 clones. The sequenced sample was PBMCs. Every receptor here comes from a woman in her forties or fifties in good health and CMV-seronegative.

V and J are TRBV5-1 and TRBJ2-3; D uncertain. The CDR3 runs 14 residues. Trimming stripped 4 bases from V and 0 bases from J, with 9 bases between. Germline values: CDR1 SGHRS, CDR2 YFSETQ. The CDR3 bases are TGCGCCAGCAGCCGAGTAGAGAGCACAGATACGCAGTATTTT. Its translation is CASSRVESTDTQYF. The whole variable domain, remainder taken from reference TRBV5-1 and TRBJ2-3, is KAGVTQTPRYLIKTRGQQVTLSCSPISGHRSVSWYQQTPGQGLQFLFEYFSETQRNKGNFPGRFSGRQFSNSRSEMNVSTLELGDSALYLCASSRVESTDTQYFGPGTRLTVL.

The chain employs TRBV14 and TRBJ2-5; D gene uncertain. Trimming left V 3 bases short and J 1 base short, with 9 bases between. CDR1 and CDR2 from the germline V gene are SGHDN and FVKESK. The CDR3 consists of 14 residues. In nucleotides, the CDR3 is TGTGCCAGCAGCCAGCAACTATTCCAAGAGACCCAGTACTTC. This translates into CASSQQLFQETQYF.

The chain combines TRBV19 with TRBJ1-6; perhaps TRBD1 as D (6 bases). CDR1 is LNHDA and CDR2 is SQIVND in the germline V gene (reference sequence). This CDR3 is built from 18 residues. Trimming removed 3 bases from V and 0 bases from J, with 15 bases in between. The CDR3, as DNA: TGTGCCAGTAGTATTTTGACAGGTCCAAGCTCCTATAATTCACCCCTCCACTTT. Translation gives CASSILTGPSSYNSPLHF.

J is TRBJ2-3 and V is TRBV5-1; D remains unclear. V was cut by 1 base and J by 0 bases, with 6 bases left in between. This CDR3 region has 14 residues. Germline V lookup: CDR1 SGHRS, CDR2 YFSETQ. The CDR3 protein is CASSLWPSTDTQYF. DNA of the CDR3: TGCGCCAGCAGCTTGTGGCCGAGCACAGATACGCAGTATTTT.

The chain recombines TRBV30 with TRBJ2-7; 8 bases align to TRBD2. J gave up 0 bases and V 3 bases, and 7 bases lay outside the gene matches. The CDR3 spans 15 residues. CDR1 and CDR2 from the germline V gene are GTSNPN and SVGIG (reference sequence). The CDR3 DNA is TGTGCCTGGAGACCCGGGGGGGCCGGCTCCTACGAGCAGTACTTC. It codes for CAWRPGGAGSYEQYF. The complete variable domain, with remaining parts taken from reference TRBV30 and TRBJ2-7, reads SQTIHQWPATLVQPVGSPLSLECTVEGTSNPNLYWYRQAAGRGLQLLFYSVGIGQISSEVPQNLSASRPQDRQFILSSKKLLLSDSGFYLCAWRPGGAGSYEQYFGPGTRLTVT.

The CDR3, as DNA: TGTGCCAGCAGCCCCGACAGGGGAAGTTACGAGCAGTACTTC. Its protein is CASSPDRGSYEQYF. The rearrangement joins TRBV7-2 to TRBJ2-7; 8 positions match TRBD1. The CDR3 has 14 residues. V trimming: 5 bases; J trimming: 4 bases; junction bases outside the gene matches: 7. Looked up from germline, CDR1 is SGHTA and CDR2 is FQGNSA.

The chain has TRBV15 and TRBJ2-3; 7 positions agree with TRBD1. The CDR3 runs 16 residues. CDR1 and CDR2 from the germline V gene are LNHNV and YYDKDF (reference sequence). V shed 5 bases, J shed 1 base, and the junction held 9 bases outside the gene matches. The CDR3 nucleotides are TGTGCCACCAGCGGACCACGACAGGGAGGCACAGATACGCAGTATTTT. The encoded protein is CATSGPRQGGTDTQYF.

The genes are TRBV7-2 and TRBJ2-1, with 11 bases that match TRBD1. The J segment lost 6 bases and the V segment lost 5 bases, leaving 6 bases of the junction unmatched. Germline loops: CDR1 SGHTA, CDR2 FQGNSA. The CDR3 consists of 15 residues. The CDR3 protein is CASSSRDRGFNEQFF. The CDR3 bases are TGTGCCAGCAGCAGCCGGGACAGGGGGTTCAATGAGCAGTTCTTC.

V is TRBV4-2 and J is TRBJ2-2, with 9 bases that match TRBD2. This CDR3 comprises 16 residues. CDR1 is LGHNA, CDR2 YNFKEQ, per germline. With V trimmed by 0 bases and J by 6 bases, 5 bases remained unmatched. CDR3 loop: CASSQDSGGRAGELFF. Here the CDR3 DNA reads TGTGCCAGCAGCCAAGACAGCGGGGGGCGGGCCGGGGAGCTGTTTTTT.

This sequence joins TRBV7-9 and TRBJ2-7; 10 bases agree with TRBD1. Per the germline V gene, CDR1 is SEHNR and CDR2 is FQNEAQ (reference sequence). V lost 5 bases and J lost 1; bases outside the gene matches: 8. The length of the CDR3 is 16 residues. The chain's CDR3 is CASSQLPGQGSYEQYF. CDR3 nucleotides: TGTGCCAGCAGCCAACTACCGGGACAGGGGTCCTACGAGCAGTACTTC.

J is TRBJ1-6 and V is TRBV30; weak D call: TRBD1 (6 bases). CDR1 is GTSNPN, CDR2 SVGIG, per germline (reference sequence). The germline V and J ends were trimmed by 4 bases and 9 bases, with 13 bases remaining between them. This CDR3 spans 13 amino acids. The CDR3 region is CAWTVQGSSPLHF. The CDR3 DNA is TGTGCCTGGACAGTACAGGGATCTTCACCCCTCCACTTT.

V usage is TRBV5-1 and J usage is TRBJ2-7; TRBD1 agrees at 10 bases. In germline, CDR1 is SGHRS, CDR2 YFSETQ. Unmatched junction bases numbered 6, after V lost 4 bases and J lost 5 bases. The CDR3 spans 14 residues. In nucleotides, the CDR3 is TGCGCCAGCAGCCGAGGGACAGGGGAAAACGAGCAGTACTTC. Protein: CASSRGTGENEQYF.

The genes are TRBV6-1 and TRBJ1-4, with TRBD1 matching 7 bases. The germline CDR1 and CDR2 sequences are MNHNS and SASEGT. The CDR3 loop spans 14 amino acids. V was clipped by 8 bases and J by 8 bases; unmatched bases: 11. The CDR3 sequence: CASRPTGSEEKLFF. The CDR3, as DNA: TGTGCCAGCCGGCCGACAGGGAGCGAGGAAAAACTGTTTTTT.

CDR3 in amino acids: CAWSLGGGNTEAFF. DNA of the CDR3: TGTGCCTGGAGTTTGGGAGGGGGGAACACTGAAGCTTTCTTT. V is TRBV30 and J is TRBJ1-1; weak D call: TRBD1 (6 bases). The CDR3 loop spans 14 amino acids. CDR1 is GTSNPN, CDR2 SVGIG, per germline (reference sequence). Trimming stripped 2 bases from V and 1 base from J, with 11 bases between.

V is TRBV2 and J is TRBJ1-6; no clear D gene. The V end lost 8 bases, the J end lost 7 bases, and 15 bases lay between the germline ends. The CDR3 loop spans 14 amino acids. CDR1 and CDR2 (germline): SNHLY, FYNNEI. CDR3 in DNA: TGTGCCAGCTTCCAGTTGAGGTCCAATTCACCCCTCCACTTT. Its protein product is CASFQLRSNSPLHF.

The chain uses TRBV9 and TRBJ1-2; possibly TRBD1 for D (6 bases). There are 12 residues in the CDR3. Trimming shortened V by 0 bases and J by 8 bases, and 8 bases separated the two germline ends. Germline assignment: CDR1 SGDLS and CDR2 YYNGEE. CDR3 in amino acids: CASSVVGGGYTF. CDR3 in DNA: TGTGCCAGCAGCGTAGTTGGGGGCGGCTACACCTTC.

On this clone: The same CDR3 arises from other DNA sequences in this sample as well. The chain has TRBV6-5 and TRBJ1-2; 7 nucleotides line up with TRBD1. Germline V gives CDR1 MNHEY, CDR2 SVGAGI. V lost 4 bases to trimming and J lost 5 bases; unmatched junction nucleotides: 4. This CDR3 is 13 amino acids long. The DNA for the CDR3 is TGTGCCAGCAGTTTAGGACAGGCTTATGGCTACACCTTC. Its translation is CASSLGQAYGYTF.

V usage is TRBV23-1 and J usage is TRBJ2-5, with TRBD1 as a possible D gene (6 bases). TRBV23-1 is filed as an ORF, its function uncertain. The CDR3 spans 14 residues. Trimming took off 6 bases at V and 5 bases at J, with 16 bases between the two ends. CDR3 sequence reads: CASSPQGRGETQYF. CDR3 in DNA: TGCGCCAGCAGCCCACAGGGAAGGGGCGAGACCCAGTACTTC.

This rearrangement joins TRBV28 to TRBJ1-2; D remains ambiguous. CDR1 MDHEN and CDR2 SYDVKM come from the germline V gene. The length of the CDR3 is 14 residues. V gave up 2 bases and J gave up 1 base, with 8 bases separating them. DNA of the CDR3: TGTGCCAGCAGTTTAAGAGGAAATAACTATGGCTACACCTTC. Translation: CASSLRGNNYGYTF.